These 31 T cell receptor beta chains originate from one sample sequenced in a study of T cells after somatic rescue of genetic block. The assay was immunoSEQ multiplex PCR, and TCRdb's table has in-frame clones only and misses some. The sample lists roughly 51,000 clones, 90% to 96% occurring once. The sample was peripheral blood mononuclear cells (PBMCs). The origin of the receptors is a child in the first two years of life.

The DNA of the CDR3 is TGTGCCAGCAGTTCGACAGCGAACACTGAAGCTTTCTTT. Its protein product is CASSSTANTEAFF. The rearrangement joins TRBV27 to TRBJ1-1; D might be TRBD1 (5 bases). Trimming cost V 4 bases and J 1 base, with 7 bases left between them. Germline V gives CDR1 MNHEY, CDR2 SMNVEV (reference sequence). CDR3 length: 13 amino acids.

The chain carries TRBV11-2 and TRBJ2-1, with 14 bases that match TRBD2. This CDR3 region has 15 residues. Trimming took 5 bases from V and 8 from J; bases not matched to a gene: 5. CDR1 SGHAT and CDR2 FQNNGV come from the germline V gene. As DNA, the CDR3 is TGTGCCAGCAGCACCGGGACTAGCGGGAGTGATGAGCAGTTCTTC. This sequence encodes CASSTGTSGSDEQFF.

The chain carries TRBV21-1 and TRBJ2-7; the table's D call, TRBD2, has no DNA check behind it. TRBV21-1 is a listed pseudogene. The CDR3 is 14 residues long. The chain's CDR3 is CASSKVSGSYEQYF. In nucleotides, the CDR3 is TGTGCCAGCAGCAAAGTTAGCGGGAGTTACGAGCAGTACTTC.

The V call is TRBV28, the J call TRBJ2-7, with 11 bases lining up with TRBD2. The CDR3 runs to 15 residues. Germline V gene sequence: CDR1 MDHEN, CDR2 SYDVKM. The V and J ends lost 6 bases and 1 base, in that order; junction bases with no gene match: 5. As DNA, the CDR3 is TGTGCCAGCAGGCAAACTAGCGGGGGTTCCTACGAGCAGTACTTC. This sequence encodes CASRQTSGGSYEQYF. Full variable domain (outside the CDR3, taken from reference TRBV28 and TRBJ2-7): DVKVTQSSRYLVKRTGEKVFLECVQDMDHENMFWYRQDPGLGLRLIYFSYDVKMKEKGDIPEGYSVSREKKERFSLILESASTNQTSMYLCASRQTSGGSYEQYFGPGTRLTVT.

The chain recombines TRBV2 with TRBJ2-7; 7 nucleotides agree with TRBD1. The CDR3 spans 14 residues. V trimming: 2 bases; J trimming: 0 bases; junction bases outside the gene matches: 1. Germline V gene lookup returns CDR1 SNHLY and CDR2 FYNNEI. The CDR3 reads CASSEQGDSYEQYF. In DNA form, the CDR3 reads TGTGCCAGCAGTGAACAGGGGGACTCCTACGAGCAGTACTTC.

This CDR3 is CASSGGTSTYEQYF. The CDR3 DNA follows: TGTGCCAGCAGCGGCGGGACTTCTACCTACGAGCAGTACTTC. The chain is built from TRBV9 and TRBJ2-7; D is possibly TRBD2 (6 bases). In germline, CDR1 is SGDLS, CDR2 YYNGEE. V lost 3 bases and J 2 bases, leaving 12 bases between the germline ends. The CDR3 totals 14 residues.

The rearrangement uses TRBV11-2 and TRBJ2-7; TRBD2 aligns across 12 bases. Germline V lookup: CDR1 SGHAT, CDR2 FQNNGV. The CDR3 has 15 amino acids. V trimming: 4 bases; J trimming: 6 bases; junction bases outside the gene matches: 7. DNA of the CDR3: TGTGCCAGCAGCTACCGGACTAGCGGGATCCCCGAGCAGTACTTC. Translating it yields CASSYRTSGIPEQYF.

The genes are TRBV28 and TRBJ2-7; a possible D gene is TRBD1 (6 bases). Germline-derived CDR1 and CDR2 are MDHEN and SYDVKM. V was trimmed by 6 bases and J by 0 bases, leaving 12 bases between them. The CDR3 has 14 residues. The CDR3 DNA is TGTGCCAGCAGCCTCTTGGACAGCTCCTACGAGCAGTACTTC. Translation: CASSLLDSSYEQYF.

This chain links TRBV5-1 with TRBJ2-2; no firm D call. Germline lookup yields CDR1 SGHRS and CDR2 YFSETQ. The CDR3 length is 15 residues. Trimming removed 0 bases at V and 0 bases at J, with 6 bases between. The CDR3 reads CASSLGGANTGELFF. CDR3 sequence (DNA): TGCGCCAGCAGCTTGGGAGGCGCGAACACCGGGGAGCTGTTTTTT.

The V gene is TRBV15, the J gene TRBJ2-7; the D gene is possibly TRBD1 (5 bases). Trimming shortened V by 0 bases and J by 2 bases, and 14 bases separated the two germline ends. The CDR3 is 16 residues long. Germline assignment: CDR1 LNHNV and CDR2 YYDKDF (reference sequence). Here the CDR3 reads CATSRDGQGIPYEQYF. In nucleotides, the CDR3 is TGTGCCACCAGCAGAGATGGCCAGGGAATTCCCTACGAGCAGTACTTC.

DNA of the CDR3: TGTGCCAGCAGCCAAGCGCCCCGCCAAGAGACCCAGTACTTC. Translating it yields CASSQAPRQETQYF. V gene TRBV4-2 combines with J gene TRBJ2-5; no clear D. Germline V lookup: CDR1 LGHNA, CDR2 YNFKEQ. The CDR3 totals 14 residues. V lost 1 base, J lost 1 base, and 7 bases lay in between.

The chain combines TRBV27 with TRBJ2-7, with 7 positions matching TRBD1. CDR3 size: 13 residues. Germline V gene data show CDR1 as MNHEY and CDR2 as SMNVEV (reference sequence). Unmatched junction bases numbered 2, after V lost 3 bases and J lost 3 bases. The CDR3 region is CASSFRQGYEQYF. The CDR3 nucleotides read TGTGCCAGCAGTTTTAGACAGGGCTACGAGCAGTACTTC.

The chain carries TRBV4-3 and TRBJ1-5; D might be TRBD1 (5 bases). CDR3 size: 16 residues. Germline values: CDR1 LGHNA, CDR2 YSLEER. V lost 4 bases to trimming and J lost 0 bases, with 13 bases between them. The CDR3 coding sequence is TGCGCCAGCAGCCCAGATAGACAGTATAGCAATCAGCCCCAGCATTTT. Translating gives CASSPDRQYSNQPQHF.

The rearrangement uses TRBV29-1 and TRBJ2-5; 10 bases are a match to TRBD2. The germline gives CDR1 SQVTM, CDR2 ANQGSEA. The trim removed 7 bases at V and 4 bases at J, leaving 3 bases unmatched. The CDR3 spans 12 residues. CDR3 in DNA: TGCAGCGCAAGCGGGAGGGGAGAGACCCAGTACTTC. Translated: CSASGRGETQYF.

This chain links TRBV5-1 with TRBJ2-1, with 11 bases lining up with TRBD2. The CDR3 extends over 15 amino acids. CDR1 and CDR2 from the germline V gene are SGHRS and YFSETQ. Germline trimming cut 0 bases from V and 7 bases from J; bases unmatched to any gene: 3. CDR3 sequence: CASSLVAGGPNEQFF. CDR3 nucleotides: TGCGCCAGCAGCTTGGTAGCGGGAGGGCCGAATGAGCAGTTCTTC.

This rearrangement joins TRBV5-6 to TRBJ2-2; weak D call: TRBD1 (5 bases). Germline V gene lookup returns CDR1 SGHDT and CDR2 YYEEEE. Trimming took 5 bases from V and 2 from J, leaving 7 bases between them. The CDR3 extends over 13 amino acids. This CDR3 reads CASSRTNTGELFF. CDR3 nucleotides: TGTGCCAGCAGTAGGACAAACACCGGGGAGCTGTTTTTT. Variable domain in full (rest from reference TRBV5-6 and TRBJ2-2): DAGVTQSPTHLIKTRGQQVTLRCSPKSGHDTVSWYQQALGQGPQFIFQYYEEEERQRGNFPDRFSGHQFPNYSSELNVNALLLGDSALYLCASSRTNTGELFFGEGSRLTVL.

For the CDR3, the DNA is TGTGCCAGCAGCTTAGGGGGCGACACCGGGGAGCTGTTTTTT. This encodes CASSLGGDTGELFF. The chain uses TRBV7-6 and TRBJ2-2, with D perhaps TRBD1 (5 bases). Per the germline V gene, CDR1 is SGHVS and CDR2 is FNYEAQ. Trimming removed 1 base at V and 3 bases at J, with 6 bases between. This CDR3 is built from 14 residues.

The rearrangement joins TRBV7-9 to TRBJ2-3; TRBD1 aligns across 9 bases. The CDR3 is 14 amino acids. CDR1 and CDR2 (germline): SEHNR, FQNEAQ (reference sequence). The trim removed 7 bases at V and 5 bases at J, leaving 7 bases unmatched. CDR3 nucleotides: TGTGCCAGCACCCCCAACAGGGGGCGAGATACGCAGTATTTT. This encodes CASTPNRGRDTQYF. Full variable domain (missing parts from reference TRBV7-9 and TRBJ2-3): DTGVSQNPRHKITKRGQNVTFRCDPISEHNRLYWYRQTLGQGPEFLTYFQNEAQLEKSRLLSDRFSAERPKGSFSTLEIQRTEQGDSAMYLCASTPNRGRDTQYFGPGTRLTVL.

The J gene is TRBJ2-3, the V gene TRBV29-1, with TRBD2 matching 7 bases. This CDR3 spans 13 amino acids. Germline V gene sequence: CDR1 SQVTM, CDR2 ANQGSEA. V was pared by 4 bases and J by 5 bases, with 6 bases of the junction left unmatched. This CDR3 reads CSVGTSERDTQYF. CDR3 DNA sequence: TGCAGCGTTGGGACTAGTGAAAGAGATACGCAGTATTTT.

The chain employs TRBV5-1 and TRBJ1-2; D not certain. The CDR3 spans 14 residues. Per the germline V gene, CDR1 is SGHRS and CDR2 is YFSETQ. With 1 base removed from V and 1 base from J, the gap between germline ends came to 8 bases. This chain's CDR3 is CASSLRTFNYGYTF. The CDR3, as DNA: TGCGCCAGCAGCTTGAGAACCTTTAACTATGGCTACACCTTC.

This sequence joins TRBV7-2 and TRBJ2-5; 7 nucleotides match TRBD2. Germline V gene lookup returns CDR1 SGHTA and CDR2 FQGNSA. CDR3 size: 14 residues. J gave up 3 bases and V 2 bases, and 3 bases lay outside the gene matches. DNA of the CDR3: TGTGCCAGCAGCTTAATACTAGCGAAAGAGACCCAGTACTTC. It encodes CASSLILAKETQYF.

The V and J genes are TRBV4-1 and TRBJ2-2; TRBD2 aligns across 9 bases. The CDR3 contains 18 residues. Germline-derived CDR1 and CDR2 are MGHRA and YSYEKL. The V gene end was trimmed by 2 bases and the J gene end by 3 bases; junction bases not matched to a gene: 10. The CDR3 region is CASSQRIAGDQDTGELFF. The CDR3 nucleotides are TGCGCCAGCAGCCAACGAATAGCGGGGGATCAAGACACCGGGGAGCTGTTTTTT.

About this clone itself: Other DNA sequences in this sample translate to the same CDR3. This CDR3 reads CATSRGGTDTQYF. Written as DNA, the CDR3 is TGTGCCACCAGCAGGGGGGGAACAGATACGCAGTATTTT. The gene calls are TRBV15 and TRBJ2-3; D possibly corresponds to TRBD2 (6 bases). Per germline, CDR1 LNHNV and CDR2 YYDKDF (reference sequence). The V end lost 3 bases, the J end lost 3 bases, and 7 bases lay between the germline ends. This CDR3 region has 13 residues.

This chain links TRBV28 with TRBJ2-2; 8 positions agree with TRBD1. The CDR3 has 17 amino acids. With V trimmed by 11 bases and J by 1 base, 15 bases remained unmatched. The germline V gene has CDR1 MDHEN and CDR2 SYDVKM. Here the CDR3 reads CAGRTGGVNENTGELFF. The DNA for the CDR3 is TGTGCCGGTAGAACAGGGGGAGTTAATGAGAACACCGGGGAGCTGTTTTTT.

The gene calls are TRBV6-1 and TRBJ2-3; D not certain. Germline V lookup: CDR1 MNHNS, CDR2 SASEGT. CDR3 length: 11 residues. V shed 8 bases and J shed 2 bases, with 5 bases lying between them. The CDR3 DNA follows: TGTGCCAGCCGTGTCACAGATACGCAGTATTTT. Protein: CASRVTDTQYF.

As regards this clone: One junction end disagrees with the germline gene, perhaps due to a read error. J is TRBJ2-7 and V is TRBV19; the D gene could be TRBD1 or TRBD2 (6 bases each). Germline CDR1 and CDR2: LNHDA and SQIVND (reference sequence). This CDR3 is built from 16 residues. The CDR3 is CASSMGAGTPSYEQHF. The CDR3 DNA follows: TGTGCCAGTAGTATGGGGGCCGGGACTCCCTCCTACGAGCAGCACTTC.

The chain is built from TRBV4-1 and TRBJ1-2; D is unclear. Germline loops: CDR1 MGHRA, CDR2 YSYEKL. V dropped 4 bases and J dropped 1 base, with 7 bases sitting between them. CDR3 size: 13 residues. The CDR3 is CASSPRINYGYTF. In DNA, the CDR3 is TGCGCCAGCAGCCCCCGAATTAACTATGGCTACACCTTC.

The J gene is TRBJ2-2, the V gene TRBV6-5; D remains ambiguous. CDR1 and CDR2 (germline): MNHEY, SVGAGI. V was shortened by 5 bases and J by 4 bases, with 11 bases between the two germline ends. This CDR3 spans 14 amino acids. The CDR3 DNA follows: TGTGCCAGCAGTCGGGCTAGTCTCACCGGGGAGCTGTTTTTT. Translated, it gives CASSRASLTGELFF.

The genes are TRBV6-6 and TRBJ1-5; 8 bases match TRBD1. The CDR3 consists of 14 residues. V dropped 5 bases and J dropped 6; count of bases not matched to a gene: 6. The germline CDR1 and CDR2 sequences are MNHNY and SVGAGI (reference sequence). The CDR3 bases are TGTGCCAGCAGTACGAACAGGGGGAGTCAGCCCCAGCATTTT. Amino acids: CASSTNRGSQPQHF.

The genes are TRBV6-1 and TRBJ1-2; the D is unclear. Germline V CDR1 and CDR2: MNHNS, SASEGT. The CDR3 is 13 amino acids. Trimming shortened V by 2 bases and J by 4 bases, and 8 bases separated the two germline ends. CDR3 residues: CASSERWPYGYTF. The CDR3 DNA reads TGTGCCAGCAGTGAAAGGTGGCCCTATGGCTACACCTTC.

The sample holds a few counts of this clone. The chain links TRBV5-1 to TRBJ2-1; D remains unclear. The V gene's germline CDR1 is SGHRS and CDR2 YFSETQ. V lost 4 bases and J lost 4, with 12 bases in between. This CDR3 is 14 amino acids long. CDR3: CASSVLGFYNEQFF. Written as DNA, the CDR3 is TGCGCCAGCAGCGTGCTAGGGTTTTACAATGAGCAGTTCTTC.